The 19 T cell receptor beta chains presented below share a single source sample, sequenced in a study of blood T cell repertoires in COVID-19. Assay used: immunoSEQ multiplex PCR; TCRdb lists only in-frame clones, some missing. The data hold 150,000 to 250,000 clones, with roughly four fifths observed a single time. Sequenced sample: PBMCs or T cells enriched from blood (not recorded which). The receptors come from a man between 35 and 55 years old who had recovered from COVID-19.

The chain's CDR3 is CASSLEGQQPQHF. The CDR3 region has the DNA TGTGCCAGCAGCTTAGAGGGGCAACAGCCCCAGCATTTT. The chain joins TRBV7-7 to TRBJ1-5, with a possible D match to TRBD1 (5 bases). Looked up from germline, CDR1 is SSHAT and CDR2 is FNYEAQ (reference sequence). The V end was cut by 1 base, the J end by 7 bases, with 8 bases between. The CDR3 consists of 13 residues.

The chain links TRBV5-1 to TRBJ1-1; no clear D gene. V lost 4 bases, J lost 0 bases, and 13 bases lay in between. Germline CDR1 reads SGHRS; CDR2 reads YFSETQ. CDR3 length: 15 residues. CDR3 DNA sequence: TGCGCCAGCAGCCCCCGGTCCCCGGTGAACACTGAAGCTTTCTTT. It translates to CASSPRSPVNTEAFF.

Only a few counts were recorded for this clone. The rearrangement joins TRBV6-5 to TRBJ1-1; the match to TRBD1 covers 10 bases. Germline loops: CDR1 MNHEY, CDR2 SVGAGI. This CDR3 has 15 amino acids. J gave up 1 base and V 11 bases, and 10 bases lay outside the gene matches. The CDR3 loop reads CAVRTGGSGNTEAFF. CDR3 sequence (DNA): TGTGCCGTTAGGACAGGGGGTTCGGGGAACACTGAAGCTTTCTTT.

The chain couples TRBV11-2 to TRBJ2-2, with D maybe TRBD2 (6 bases). Germline V gene lookup returns CDR1 SGHAT and CDR2 FQNNGV. Trimming shortened V by 5 bases and J by 4 bases, and 14 bases separated the two germline ends. The CDR3 loop spans 15 amino acids. The CDR3 reads CASSQEGWGTGELFF. The DNA of the CDR3 is TGTGCCAGCAGCCAGGAGGGCTGGGGCACCGGGGAGCTGTTTTTT.

The V call is TRBV9, the J call TRBJ1-3; TRBD1 agrees at 10 bases. CDR3 size: 16 residues. Germline loops: CDR1 SGDLS, CDR2 YYNGEE. Unmatched junction bases numbered 8, after V lost 4 bases and J lost 4 bases. The CDR3 loop is CASSPRQGAAGNTIYF. The DNA for the CDR3 is TGTGCCAGCAGCCCCCGACAGGGGGCGGCCGGAAACACCATATATTTT. The full variable domain, its missing parts supplied by reference TRBV9 and TRBJ1-3, is DSGVTQTPKHLITATGQRVTLRCSPRSGDLSVYWYQQSLDQGLQFLIQYYNGEERAKGNILERFSAQQFPDLHSELNLSSLELGDSALYFCASSPRQGAAGNTIYFGEGSWLTVV.

The table lists this clone with a count of one. The chain carries TRBV18 and TRBJ1-2; 7 bases agree with TRBD1. CDR3 size: 12 residues. CDR1 and CDR2 from the germline V gene are KGHSH and LQKENI. Trimming took 2 bases from V and 8 from J; bases not matched to a gene: 2. CDR3 nucleotides: TGTGCCAGCTCACCAGACAGGGCCGGCTACACCTTC. Protein sequence: CASSPDRAGYTF.

V is TRBV30 and J is TRBJ2-7; D gene uncertain. The germline V gene has CDR1 GTSNPN and CDR2 SVGIG (reference sequence). The CDR3 has 11 amino acids. Trimming stripped 2 bases from V and 6 bases from J, with 8 bases between. The CDR3 loop is CAWSPFGEQYF. CDR3 in DNA: TGTGCCTGGAGTCCGTTCGGCGAGCAGTACTTC.

Remarks on this clone: Other nucleotide sequences from this sample produce the same CDR3. The J gene is TRBJ1-2, the V gene TRBV5-4; D unresolved. The CDR3 is 12 residues long. V was clipped by 0 bases and J by 4 bases, with 4 bases between them. In germline, CDR1 is SGHNT, CDR2 YYREEE (reference sequence). The CDR3 spells CASSLDSYGYTF. Written as DNA, the CDR3 is TGTGCCAGCAGCTTGGACAGCTATGGCTACACCTTC.

CDR3 nucleotides: TGCGCCAGCAGCTTGGCCGGGACAGAGAATTCACCCCTCCACTTT. Residues: CASSLAGTENSPLHF. The chain has TRBV5-1 and TRBJ1-6, with TRBD1 identical over 7 bases. Germline loops: CDR1 SGHRS, CDR2 YFSETQ. V gave up 0 bases and J gave up 7 bases; unmatched junction bases: 4. This CDR3 has 15 amino acids.

This CDR3 is CASSLAHTDTQYF. The CDR3 DNA sequence: TGTGCCAGCAGCTTGGCACACACAGATACGCAGTATTTT. The chain has TRBV5-6 and TRBJ2-3; D call uncertain. Per germline, CDR1 SGHDT and CDR2 YYEEEE. The CDR3 is 13 amino acids. V lost 0 bases to trimming and J lost 2 bases, with 4 bases between them.

This chain links TRBV6-6 with TRBJ2-7; 7 nucleotides line up with TRBD1. Germline values: CDR1 MNHNY, CDR2 SVGAGI (reference sequence). CDR3 length equals 14 residues. Trimming removed 2 bases from V and 2 bases from J; junction bases left unmatched: 3. Written as DNA, the CDR3 is TGTGCCAGCAGTTACGGGGACAGAACCTACGAGCAGTACTTC. Protein product: CASSYGDRTYEQYF.

V is TRBV5-8 and J is TRBJ1-2, with 7 bases that match TRBD1. This CDR3 is built from 14 residues. Germline V gives CDR1 SGHTS, CDR2 YDEGEE. J gave up 4 bases and V 3 bases, and 6 bases lay outside the gene matches. The CDR3 sequence is CASSSRQGSYGYTF. The CDR3 nucleotides read TGTGCCAGCAGCTCCCGACAGGGTAGCTATGGCTACACCTTC.

The gene calls are TRBV2 and TRBJ1-1; 8 bases are a match to TRBD1. The germline CDR1 and CDR2 sequences are SNHLY and FYNNEI. Trimming took 8 bases from V and 0 from J; bases not matched to a gene: 5. This CDR3 comprises 14 residues. The CDR3 loop reads CASRGDRMNTEAFF. The CDR3 coding sequence is TGTGCCAGCCGCGGGGACAGGATGAACACTGAAGCTTTCTTT.

V gene TRBV7-9 combines with J gene TRBJ1-1; D gene uncertain. Per germline, CDR1 SEHNR and CDR2 FQNEAQ (reference sequence). The CDR3 is 16 amino acids. Trimming removed 6 bases from V and 3 bases from J, with 20 bases in between. The CDR3 reads CASSPRELITDTEAFF. The CDR3, as DNA: TGTGCCAGCAGTCCACGGGAGCTGATCACGGACACTGAAGCTTTCTTT.

This chain links TRBV5-1 with TRBJ2-1, with 9 bases matching TRBD2. V trimming: 2 bases; J trimming: 6 bases; junction bases outside the gene matches: 9. The germline V gene encodes CDR1 SGHRS and CDR2 YFSETQ. This CDR3 contains 16 residues. For the CDR3, the DNA is TGCGCCAGCAGCTTAGGAGAACTAGCGGGTCTCAATGAGCAGTTCTTC. Translation gives CASSLGELAGLNEQFF. The full variable domain, its missing parts supplied by reference TRBV5-1 and TRBJ2-1, is KAGVTQTPRYLIKTRGQQVTLSCSPISGHRSVSWYQQTPGQGLQFLFEYFSETQRNKGNFPGRFSGRQFSNSRSEMNVSTLELGDSALYLCASSLGELAGLNEQFFGPGTRLTVL.

The chain couples TRBV6-1 to TRBJ1-5; maybe TRBD1 (5 bases). Per germline, CDR1 MNHNS and CDR2 SASEGT. This CDR3 contains 16 residues. V lost 4 bases and J lost 0, with 13 bases in between. The CDR3: CASSARQYYSNQPQHF. CDR3 DNA sequence: TGTGCCAGCAGTGCCCGACAGTATTATAGCAATCAGCCCCAGCATTTT.

The chain recombines TRBV7-3 with TRBJ1-1, with D possibly being TRBD1 (6 bases). Trimming removed 5 bases at V and 1 base at J, with 8 bases between. The germline gives CDR1 SGHTA, CDR2 FQGTGA. The CDR3 is 13 residues long. Here the CDR3 reads CASSLTGNTEAFF. For the CDR3, the DNA is TGTGCCAGCAGCCTGACAGGGAACACTGAAGCTTTCTTT.

This chain links TRBV19 with TRBJ1-5, with D maybe TRBD1 (6 bases). Trimming cost V 7 bases and J 6 bases, with 13 bases left between them. The CDR3 extends over 13 amino acids. Germline values: CDR1 LNHDA, CDR2 SQIVND (reference sequence). The CDR3 DNA reads TGTGCCAGTAAGGCAGGGGTGGGTCAGCCCCAGCATTTT. Translating it yields CASKAGVGQPQHF.

The chain combines TRBV10-3 with TRBJ2-3; 7 bases match TRBD1. The CDR3 sequence is 14 residues long. The V and J ends lost 6 bases and 2 bases, in that order; junction bases with no gene match: 5. Germline CDR1 is ENHRY and CDR2 is SYGVKD. The CDR3 loop reads CAISRDSPTDTQYF. CDR3 coding DNA: TGTGCCATCAGCAGGGACAGTCCCACAGATACGCAGTATTTT.